Sequencing of this T cell receptor (beta chain) was carried out in a study of blood T cell repertoires in COVID-19. The wider study: The United States, Italy and Spain were the sources of the acute and convalescent COVID-19 samples.

There are 16 residues in the CDR3. V lost 1 base, J lost 4 bases, and 17 bases lay in between. Per germline, CDR1 SGHNT and CDR2 YYREEE (reference sequence). Per the authors' pipeline: Reference gene primer amplification yielded estimated nucleated cell counts. Repertoires were generated with immunoSEQ multiplex PCR, while TCRdb's copy carries only in-frame clones and drops some. That table is the source of V, J and clone size, and D and trimming were worked out from the DNA. Of 95,000 to 100,000 clones listed, approximately 84% are singletons. The sequence was obtained from a man aged 70-80 years with acute or convalescent COVID-19. Sequencing was carried out using peripheral blood. The J gene is TRBJ1-2, the V gene TRBV5-4, with unresolved D. The CDR3 DNA reads TGTGCCAGCAGCTTGAGCGCGGGCACCGACCTCTATGGCTACACCTTC. This codes for CASSLSAGTDLYGYTF.